This is a list of T cell receptor beta chains from one sample in a study of blood T cell repertoires in COVID-19. TCRdb's table, derived via immunoSEQ multiplex PCR, lists solely in-frame clones and lacks some. The sample contains approximately 200,000 clones, 80% to 90% of which appear only once. The sequenced sample was PBMCs or T cells enriched from blood (not recorded which). These receptors originate from a man between 18 and 35 years old with acute COVID-19. The CDR3 runs from the conserved cysteine through the conserved F or W. Each record gives: D gene, J gene, V gene, clone size, CDR3 protein, CDR3 DNA. A D gene is named only where the DNA matches it firmly. The size entry is marked missing in some rows and otherwise reads once, few, many or a size class.

>TRBD1|TRBJ2-1|TRBV4-1|-
CASSQVLPRGPLPLSNNEQFF
TGCGCCAGCAGCCAAGTTCTACCCAGGGGGCCCTTGCCCTTATCGAACAATGAGCAGTTCTTC
>TRBD2|TRBJ2-7|TRBV7-8|-
CASSLEREASGRAGKYEQYF
TGTGCCAGCAGCTTAGAACGAGAGGCTAGCGGGAGGGCCGGGAAGTACGAGCAGTACTTC
>TRBD1|TRBJ1-6|TRBV5-1|-
CASSLAGTGDGSPLHF
TGCGCCAGCAGTTTAGCCGGGACAGGGGATGGATCACCCCTCCACTTT
>TRBD1|TRBJ1-2|TRBV18|-
CASSALATGEQDGYTF
TGTGCCAGCTCCGCACTTGCTACAGGGGAACAGGATGGCTACACCTTC
>-|TRBJ1-2|TRBV7-9|-
CASSLEDSPLNGYTF
TGTGCCAGCAGCTTAGAGGACAGCCCCCTTAATGGCTACACCTTC
>TRBD2|TRBJ2-3|TRBV28|-
CASSMRTSGKDTQYF
TGTGCCAGCAGTATGAGGACTAGCGGGAAAGATACGCAGTATTTT
>TRBD2|TRBJ2-3|TRBV11-3|-
CASSSSGPARDTQYF
TGTGCCAGCAGTTCTAGCGGGCCCGCTAGGGATACGCAGTATTTT
>TRBD2|TRBJ2-2|TRBV4-1|-
CASSQPAGGLAGANTGELFF
TGCGCCAGCAGCCAACCCGCCGGGGGACTAGCGGGAGCGAACACCGGGGAGCTGTTTTTT
>-|TRBJ2-5|TRBV5-6|-
CASSQSETQYF
TGTGCCAGCAGCCAGTCTGAGACCCAGTACTTC
>-|TRBJ1-1|TRBV7-2|once
CASSLYESREAFF
TGTGCCAGCAGCCTCTACGAGAGCCGTGAAGCTTTCTTT
>-|TRBJ1-3|TRBV3-1/TRBV3-2|-
CASSHSPSSGNTIYF
TGTGCCAGCAGTCACTCCCCTTCCTCTGGAAACACCATATATTTT
>-|TRBJ2-3|TRBV7-6|-
CASSFSLSSTDTQYF
TGTGCCAGCAGCTTTAGCTTATCTAGCACAGATACGCAGTATTTT
>TRBD1|TRBJ1-2|TRBV6-1|-
CARSDRGFYGYTF
TGTGCCAGGAGTGACAGGGGTTTCTATGGCTACACCTTC
>-|TRBJ2-1|TRBV27|-
CASIPTQLNNEQFF
TGTGCCAGCATCCCGACTCAGCTAAACAATGAGCAGTTCTTC
>-|TRBJ1-3|TRBV9|-
CASSVSSRPMGNTIYF
TGTGCCAGCAGCGTAAGTTCCCGTCCTATGGGAAACACCATATATTTT
>TRBD2|TRBJ2-3|TRBV28|few
CASSLAVGGGTDTQYF
TGTGCCAGCAGTTTAGCGGTTGGGGGGGGCACAGATACGCAGTATTTT
>TRBD1|TRBJ2-3|TRBV18|-
CASSPGQGGTDTQYF
TGTGCCAGCTCACCTGGCCAGGGGGGCACAGATACGCAGTATTTT
>TRBD1|TRBJ2-7|TRBV27|-
CASSLGGAMNEQYF
TGTGCCAGCAGCTTAGGGGGCGCGATGAACGAGCAGTACTTC
>TRBD2|TRBJ2-7|TRBV28|-
CASSYRLAGVYEQYF
TGTGCCAGCAGTTACCGACTAGCGGGAGTCTACGAGCAGTACTTC
>-|TRBJ2-5|TRBV5-3|-
CARIRAAAPQETQYF
TGTGCCAGAATTCGAGCGGCAGCCCCCCAAGAGACCCAGTACTTC
>-|TRBJ2-1|TRBV25-1|-
CASSGGPTEKKDEQFF
TGTGCCAGCAGTGGGGGCCCGACGGAGAAGAAGGATGAGCAGTTCTTC
>-|TRBJ2-7|TRBV28|-
CASSYSGSYEQYF
TGTGCCAGCAGCTATAGCGGATCCTACGAGCAGTACTTC
>TRBD2|TRBJ2-3|TRBV28|-
CASSSTSGGTDTQYF
TGTGCCAGCAGTTCGACTAGCGGAGGCACAGATACGCAGTATTTT
>TRBD2|TRBJ2-5|TRBV7-6|-
CASSLTSGRGQETQYF
TGTGCCAGCAGCTTGACTAGCGGGAGAGGGCAAGAGACCCAGTACTTC
>-|TRBJ1-3|TRBV28|-
CASSSQGNTIYF
TGTGCCAGCAGTTCTCAGGGAAACACCATATATTTT
>-|TRBJ2-7|TRBV25-1|-
CASSLATGNYEQYF
TGTGCCAGCAGTCTGGCGACAGGAAACTACGAGCAGTACTTC
>TRBD1|TRBJ2-7|TRBV14|-
CASSLRRGQLYEQYF
TGTGCCAGCAGCCTCCGTAGGGGGCAACTCTACGAGCAGTACTTC
>TRBD2|TRBJ2-1|TRBV11-3|-
CASSPAALAGVLEQFF
TGTGCCAGCAGCCCCGCGGCCTTAGCGGGAGTATTGGAGCAGTTCTTC
>-|TRBJ1-6|TRBV10-2|-
CASTTSMGGNSPLHF
TGCGCCAGCACTACCTCCATGGGGGGTAATTCACCCCTCCACTTT
>-|TRBJ2-7|TRBV19|-
CASSQFRGANNEQYF
TGTGCCAGTAGTCAATTCAGGGGCGCCAACAACGAGCAGTACTTC
>-|TRBJ2-2|TRBV24-1|-
CATSSDTGELFF
TGTGCCACCAGTTCAGACACCGGGGAGCTGTTTTTT
>TRBD1|TRBJ2-2|TRBV6-5|-
CASSAGTGDTGELFF
TGTGCCAGCAGCGCCGGGACAGGGGACACCGGGGAGCTGTTTTTT
>TRBD1|TRBJ1-2|TRBV10-2|-
CASSLTGDYGYTF
TGCGCCAGCAGTCTGACAGGGGACTATGGCTACACCTTC
>TRBD1|TRBJ1-1|TRBV27|once
CASSYTGGGTEAFF
TGTGCCAGCAGTTATACAGGGGGGGGTACTGAAGCTTTCTTT
>-|TRBJ1-5|TRBV25-1|-
CASRGGGSNQPQHF
TGTGCCAGCCGAGGGGGGGGTAGCAATCAGCCCCAGCATTTT
>TRBD1|TRBJ2-4|TRBV11-2|-
CASSLGFRGTAARINIQYF
TGTGCCAGCAGCTTAGGATTCAGGGGGACAGCGGCCCGGATAAACATTCAGTACTTC
>-|TRBJ1-5|TRBV21-1|-
CASSKGTGGGNQPQHF
TGTGCCAGCAGCAAAGGGACAGGGGGGGGCAATCAGCCCCAGCATTTT
>TRBD1|TRBJ1-2|TRBV23-1|once
CASSQIRTGGPSYGYTF
TGCGCCAGCAGTCAAATCCGGACAGGGGGACCCTCCTATGGCTACACCTTC
>TRBD2|TRBJ2-1|TRBV11-1|-
CASSLSSGRDFNEQFF
TGTGCCAGCAGCTTGTCTAGCGGGAGGGATTTCAATGAGCAGTTCTTC
>TRBD1|TRBJ2-1|TRBV29-1|-
CSVADTGQGGQDNEQFF
TGCAGCGTGGCCGATACGGGACAGGGGGGCCAGGACAATGAGCAGTTCTTC
>TRBD1|TRBJ2-1|TRBV27|-
CASSSGTGYNEQFF
TGTGCCAGCAGTTCCGGGACAGGGTACAATGAGCAGTTCTTC
>TRBD1|TRBJ1-5|TRBV6-2/TRBV6-3|-
CASSPGQGVQPQHF
TGTGCCAGCAGTCCAGGACAGGGAGTTCAGCCCCAGCATTTT